These 18 T cell receptor beta chains were sequenced from one sample in a study of control samples from healthy donors and cancer patients. Produced via immunoSEQ multiplex PCR; TCRdb's table is partial and in-frame only. The sample records around 75,000 clones, roughly 92% being singletons. Sequenced sample: blood. All receptors derive from a woman aged 55-69 years in good health.

The chain links TRBV28 to TRBJ1-5, with D possibly being TRBD1 (5 bases). CDR1 MDHEN and CDR2 SYDVKM come from the germline V gene. The CDR3 has 12 residues. The V and J ends lost 6 bases and 9 bases respectively, with 12 bases between them. CDR3 bases: TGTGCCAGCAGGGCAGGGCTTCGGCCCCAGCATTTT. Protein product: CASRAGLRPQHF.

The chain joins TRBV18 to TRBJ2-3; 10 bases are shared with TRBD2. Germline trimming cut 2 bases from V and 1 base from J; bases unmatched to any gene: 6. This CDR3 is 17 amino acids long. The germline gives CDR1 KGHSH, CDR2 LQKENI. CDR3 residues: CASSPRSTSGGTDTQYF. CDR3 coding DNA: TGTGCCAGCTCACCAAGGAGCACTAGCGGGGGCACAGATACGCAGTATTTT.

This clone was recorded once. V usage is TRBV15 and J usage is TRBJ2-7; 9 bases align to TRBD1. The CDR3 is 16 residues long. V gave up 4 bases and J gave up 3 bases; unmatched junction bases: 10. Per the germline V gene, CDR1 is LNHNV and CDR2 is YYDKDF (reference sequence). Here the CDR3 reads CATSTRTGTGIYEQYF. For the CDR3, the DNA is TGTGCCACCAGCACACGAACGGGGACAGGGATCTACGAGCAGTACTTC.

V is TRBV2 and J is TRBJ2-2; TRBD2 matches 9 bases. The V segment lost 4 bases and the J segment 5 bases; nucleotides outside the gene matches: 8. Looked up from germline, CDR1 is SNHLY and CDR2 is FYNNEI. The CDR3 has 16 residues. The chain's CDR3 is CASSVSAGGTTGELFF. CDR3 nucleotide sequence: TGTGCCAGCAGTGTATCAGCGGGAGGAACGACCGGGGAGCTGTTTTTT.

This CDR3 reads CAISKERTENTEAFF. The DNA of the CDR3 is TGTGCCATCAGTAAGGAGAGGACAGAGAACACTGAAGCTTTCTTT. The gene calls are TRBV10-3 and TRBJ1-1, with D possibly TRBD1 on 6 matching bases. The CDR3 runs 15 residues. Germline V gene data show CDR1 as ENHRY and CDR2 as SYGVKD. Trimming took 5 bases from V and 1 from J, leaving 14 bases between them.

This clone was recorded a few times. This chain connects TRBV18 to TRBJ1-1, with D possibly being TRBD1 (6 bases). V lost 0 bases and J lost 5, with 10 bases in between. The CDR3 covers 14 residues. Germline V gene lookup returns CDR1 KGHSH and CDR2 LQKENI. The CDR3 bases are TGTGCCAGCTCACCACCAGGACAGTCGACTGAAGCTTTCTTT. Encoded protein: CASSPPGQSTEAFF.

The rearrangement uses TRBV7-9 and TRBJ1-2; D is uncertain. V lost 1 base, J lost 5 bases, and 11 bases lay in between. The CDR3 loop spans 14 amino acids. Per the germline V gene, CDR1 is SEHNR and CDR2 is FQNEAQ (reference sequence). The chain's CDR3 is CASSLVGSKYGYTF. The CDR3 DNA reads as TGTGCCAGCAGCTTAGTAGGGTCAAAGTATGGCTACACCTTC.

The CDR3 region is CASSPSGGDTIYF. Here the CDR3 DNA reads TGTGCCAGCAGCCCCTCCGGAGGGGACACCATATATTTT. This chain links TRBV6-5 with TRBJ1-3; possible D gene TRBD1, 5 bases. The CDR3 spans 13 residues. V was trimmed by 6 bases and J by 8 bases, leaving 14 bases between them. Germline loops: CDR1 MNHEY, CDR2 SVGAGI.

This clone was observed once. The chain couples TRBV19 to TRBJ1-1; weak D call: TRBD1 (6 bases). The CDR3 is made up of 13 amino acids. Germline lookup yields CDR1 LNHDA and CDR2 SQIVND (reference sequence). The germline V and J ends were trimmed by 7 bases and 5 bases, with 14 bases remaining between them. The CDR3 nucleotides are TGTGCCAGTAAACGGCAGGGGTTGACTGAAGCTTTCTTT. Its protein product is CASKRQGLTEAFF.

The chain joins TRBV5-1 to TRBJ1-4; TRBD1 might be the D (5 bases). The CDR3 is 14 amino acids. Deletions cut 2 bases from V and 7 bases from J, with 12 bases between. Germline values: CDR1 SGHRS, CDR2 YFSETQ. The CDR3 region has the DNA TGCGCCAGCAGCTTAACAGGCCCTGGTGAAAAACTGTTTTTT. This translates into CASSLTGPGEKLFF.

The chain links TRBV20-1 to TRBJ2-7, with D perhaps TRBD2 (5 bases). V dropped 3 bases and J dropped 3 bases, with 18 bases sitting between them. The CDR3 loop spans 15 amino acids. Germline V CDR1 and CDR2: DFQATT, SNEGSKA (reference sequence). The DNA of the CDR3 is TGCAGTGCTAGTAAGTTGAGGGCCTCCATCTACGAGCAGTACTTC. Translating gives CSASKLRASIYEQYF.

The V call is TRBV11-2, the J call TRBJ2-7, with TRBD1 matching 9 bases. The trim removed 6 bases at V and 4 bases at J, leaving 10 bases unmatched. The CDR3 is 15 amino acids. Germline values: CDR1 SGHAT, CDR2 FQNNGV. As DNA, the CDR3 is TGTGCCAGCAGGCGACCGGGGACAGGGCTATACGAGCAGTACTTC. Protein: CASRRPGTGLYEQYF.

The V and J genes are TRBV27 and TRBJ2-2; 8 nucleotides match TRBD2. Germline V lookup: CDR1 MNHEY, CDR2 SMNVEV (reference sequence). The CDR3 runs to 15 residues. V lost 5 bases and J lost 5; bases outside the gene matches: 7. The DNA of the CDR3 is TGTGCCAGCAGTAGCGGGGGCGCGTGGACCGGGGAGCTGTTTTTT. It encodes CASSSGGAWTGELFF.

The CDR3 DNA reads as TGTGCCAGCAGCCCCTCGGTGGCGGGGGAGACCCAGTACTTC. Its translation is CASSPSVAGETQYF. This sequence joins TRBV7-2 and TRBJ2-5; D perhaps matches TRBD2 (6 bases). This CDR3 spans 14 amino acids. Per germline, CDR1 SGHTA and CDR2 FQGNSA. Trimming shortened V by 5 bases and J by 5 bases, and 15 bases separated the two germline ends.

In its sample, this clone was seen once. The rearrangement links TRBV27 to TRBJ2-3; 7 bases agree with TRBD2. V was pared by 6 bases and J by 0 bases, with 6 bases of the junction left unmatched. Germline CDR1 MNHEY, CDR2 SMNVEV (reference sequence). The CDR3 covers 15 residues. The CDR3 nucleotides read TGTGCCAGCAGATGGCGGGGGTCTAGCACAGATACGCAGTATTTT. Amino acids: CASRWRGSSTDTQYF.

V is TRBV29-1 and J is TRBJ1-3; no reliable D call. V lost 0 bases and J lost 3, with 6 bases in between. Germline V gene sequence: CDR1 SQVTM, CDR2 ANQGSEA. The CDR3 loop spans 13 amino acids. The CDR3: CSVEESDGNTIYF. As DNA, the CDR3 is TGCAGCGTTGAAGAAAGTGATGGAAACACCATATATTTT.

The DNA of the CDR3 is TGCGCCAGCAGCCAGGGGGGGATCACAGATACGCAGTATTTT. Its protein product is CASSQGGITDTQYF. The rearrangement joins TRBV5-1 to TRBJ2-3; D possibly matches TRBD1 or TRBD2 (7 bases each). Germline V gene lookup returns CDR1 SGHRS and CDR2 YFSETQ. This CDR3 is built from 14 residues. The V gene lost 4 bases and the J gene lost 2 bases, with 11 bases spanning the gap.

The genes are TRBV9 and TRBJ2-3; TRBD2 is a possible D gene (5 bases). The ends were cut back, 5 bases at V and 5 bases at J, with 15 bases in the middle. The CDR3 has 14 amino acids. Germline CDR1 is SGDLS and CDR2 is YYNGEE. The CDR3: CASRVTSGVDTQYF. The CDR3, as DNA: TGTGCCAGCAGGGTTACTAGTGGGGTAGATACGCAGTATTTT.